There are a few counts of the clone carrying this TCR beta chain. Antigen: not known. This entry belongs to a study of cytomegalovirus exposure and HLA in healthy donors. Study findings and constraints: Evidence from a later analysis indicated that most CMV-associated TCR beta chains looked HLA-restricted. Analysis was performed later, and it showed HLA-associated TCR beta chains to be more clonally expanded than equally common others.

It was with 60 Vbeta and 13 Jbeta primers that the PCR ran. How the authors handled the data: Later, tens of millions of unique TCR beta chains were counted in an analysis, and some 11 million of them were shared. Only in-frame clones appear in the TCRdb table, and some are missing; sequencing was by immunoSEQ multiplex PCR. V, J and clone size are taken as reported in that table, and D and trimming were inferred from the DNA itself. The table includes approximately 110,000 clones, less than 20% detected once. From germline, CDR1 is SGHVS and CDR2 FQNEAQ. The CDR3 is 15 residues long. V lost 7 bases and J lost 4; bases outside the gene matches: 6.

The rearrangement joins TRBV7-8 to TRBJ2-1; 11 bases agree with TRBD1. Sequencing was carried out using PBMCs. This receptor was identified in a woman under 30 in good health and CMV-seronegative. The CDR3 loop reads CASKPDRGPYNEQFF. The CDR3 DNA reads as TGTGCCAGCAAACCGGACAGGGGGCCGTACAATGAGCAGTTCTTC.